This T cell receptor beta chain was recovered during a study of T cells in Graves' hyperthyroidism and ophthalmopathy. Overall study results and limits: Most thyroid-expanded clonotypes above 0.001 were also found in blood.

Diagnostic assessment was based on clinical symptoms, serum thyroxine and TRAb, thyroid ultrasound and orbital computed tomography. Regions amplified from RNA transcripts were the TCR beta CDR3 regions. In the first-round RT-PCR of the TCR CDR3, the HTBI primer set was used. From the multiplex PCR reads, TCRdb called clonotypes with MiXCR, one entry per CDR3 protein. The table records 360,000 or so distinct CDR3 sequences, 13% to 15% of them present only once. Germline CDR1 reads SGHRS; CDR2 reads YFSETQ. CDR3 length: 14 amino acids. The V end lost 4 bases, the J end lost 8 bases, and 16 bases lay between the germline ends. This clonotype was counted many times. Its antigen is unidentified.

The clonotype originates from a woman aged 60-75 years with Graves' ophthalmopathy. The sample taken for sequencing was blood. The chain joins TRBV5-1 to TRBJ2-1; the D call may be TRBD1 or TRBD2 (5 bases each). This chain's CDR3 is CASSPGVGVDEQFF. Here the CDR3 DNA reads TGCGCCAGCAGCCCCGGTGTGGGGGTCGATGAGCAGTTCTTC.